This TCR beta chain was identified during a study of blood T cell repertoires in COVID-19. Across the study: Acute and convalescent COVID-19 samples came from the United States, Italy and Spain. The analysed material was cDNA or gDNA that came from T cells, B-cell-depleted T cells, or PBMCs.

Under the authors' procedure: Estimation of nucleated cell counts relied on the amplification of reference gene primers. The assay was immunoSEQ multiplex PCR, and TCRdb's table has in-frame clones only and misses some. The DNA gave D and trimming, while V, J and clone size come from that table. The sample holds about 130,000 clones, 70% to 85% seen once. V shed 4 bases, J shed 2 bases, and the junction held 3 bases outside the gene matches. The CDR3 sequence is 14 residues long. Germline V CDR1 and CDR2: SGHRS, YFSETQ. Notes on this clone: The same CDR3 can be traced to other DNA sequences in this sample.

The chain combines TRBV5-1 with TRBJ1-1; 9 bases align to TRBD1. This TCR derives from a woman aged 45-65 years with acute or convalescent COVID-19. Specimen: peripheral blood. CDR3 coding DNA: TGCGCCAGCAGCGGAACAGGGGGCAACACTGAAGCTTTCTTT. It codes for CASSGTGGNTEAFF. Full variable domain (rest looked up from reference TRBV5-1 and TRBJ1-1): KAGVTQTPRYLIKTRGQQVTLSCSPISGHRSVSWYQQTPGQGLQFLFEYFSETQRNKGNFPGRFSGRQFSNSRSEMNVSTLELGDSALYLCASSGTGGNTEAFFGQGTRLTVV.